This is a list of T cell receptor beta chains from one sample in a study of neurological immune-mediated disorders. Each CDR3 protein is one row after TCRdb ran MiXCR on the 5' RACE reads. In the table there are 25,000 or so distinct CDR3 sequences, roughly 13% of which are singletons. The specimen was CD4+ T cells from blood. The receptors come from a female donor with HTLV-1-associated myelopathy (HAM/TSP). Both conserved end residues are part of each CDR3. A D gene is named only where the DNA matches it firmly. Clone size is stated in some rows and not others, as once, few, many or a class when expanded.

TRBV20-1,many,NA,TRBJ2-7,CSASASAGQYF,TGCAGTGCCTCGGCTAGCGCGGGGCAGTACTTC
TRBV20-1,many,TRBD2,TRBJ2-3,CSRLAGGADTQYF,TGCAGTCGCCTAGCGGGAGGGGCAGATACGCAGTATTTT
TRBV18,many,TRBD1,TRBJ1-5,CASSGQGADQPQHF,TGTGCCAGCTCGGGACAGGGGGCTGATCAGCCCCAGCATTTT
TRBV7-8,many,TRBD2,TRBJ2-2,CASSLLAGAQGTNTGELFF,TGTGCCAGCAGCCTACTAGCGGGAGCCCAGGGAACCAACACCGGGGAGCTGTTTTTT
TRBV20-1,many,NA,TRBJ2-7,CSARDYYSYEQYF,TGCAGTGCTAGGGACTACTACTCCTACGAGCAGTACTTC
TRBV5-1,medium-sized,NA,TRBJ1-6,CASSLVSDNSPLHF,TGCGCCAGCAGCTTGGTTTCAGATAATTCACCCCTCCACTTT
TRBV5-1,many,NA,TRBJ1-2,CASSLDAGNYGYTF,TGCGCCAGCAGCTTGGATGCGGGGAACTATGGCTACACCTTC
TRBV7-9,many,TRBD1,TRBJ2-7,CASSRGGQGSYEQYF,TGTGCCAGCAGCCGTGGAGGACAGGGATCCTACGAGCAGTACTTC
TRBV11-2,many,TRBD2,TRBJ2-7,CASSFVTSGSLEQYF,TGTGCCAGCAGCTTCGTGACTAGCGGGAGCCTCGAGCAGTACTTC
TRBV28,NA,NA,TRBJ1-2,CASSTIFYDYTF,TGTGCCAGCAGTACTATTTTCTATGACTACACCTTC
TRBV5-6,many,NA,TRBJ1-2,CASSLESRVYGYTF,TGTGCCAGCAGCTTGGAGAGTCGTGTGTATGGCTACACCTTC
TRBV6-5,many,NA,TRBJ1-4,CASGTGREKLFF,TGTGCCAGCGGCACAGGGAGGGAAAAACTGTTTTTT
TRBV13,many,TRBD1,TRBJ1-1,CASSFPGTALNTEAFF,TGTGCCAGCAGCTTCCCCGGGACAGCTTTGAACACTGAAGCTTTCTTT
TRBV5-1,many,TRBD1,TRBJ2-7,CASSLVFRGLYEQYF,TGCGCCAGCAGCTTGGTTTTCAGGGGGCTGTACGAGCAGTACTTC
TRBV5-1,many,TRBD1,TRBJ2-3,CASSWGQDSSTDTQYF,TGCGCCAGCAGCTGGGGACAGGACTCCAGCACAGATACGCAGTATTTT
TRBV20-1,many,NA,TRBJ1-3,CSADVLSGNTIYF,TGCAGTGCAGATGTACTCTCTGGAAACACCATATATTTT
TRBV20-1,medium-sized,TRBD2,TRBJ2-3,CSAGRGSGRAGTQYF,TGCAGTGCTGGCCGGGGTAGCGGGAGGGCCGGTACGCAGTATTTT
TRBV4-3,many,NA,TRBJ1-5,CASSLRHRVANQPQHF,TGCGCCAGCAGCCTCCGGCACAGGGTCGCAAATCAGCCCCAGCATTTT
TRBV20-1,NA,TRBD1,TRBJ2-7,CSAAGDRFRYEQYF,TGCAGTGCTGCTGGGGACAGGTTCCGATATGAGCAGTACTTC
TRBV20-1,many,TRBD2,TRBJ2-1,CSARVGLAGVTYNEQFF,TGCAGTGCTAGGGTGGGACTAGCGGGAGTCACCTACAATGAGCAGTTCTTC
TRBV5-1,once,NA,TRBJ2-2,CASSLVGTGELFF,TGCGCCAGCAGCTTGGTTGGGACCGGGGAGCTGTTTTTT
TRBV3-1,many,NA,TRBJ2-7,CASSQGRGVEQYF,TGTGCCAGCAGCCAAGGGCGAGGGGTCGAGCAGTACTTC
TRBV4-2,many,TRBD1,TRBJ1-3,CASSQDTTGGNTIYF,TGTGCCAGCAGCCAAGATACGACAGGGGGAAACACCATATATTTT
TRBV9,many,NA,TRBJ2-4,CASSVDYGTHIQYF,TGTGCCAGCAGCGTAGACTACGGGACACACATTCAGTACTTC
TRBV28,many,TRBD1,TRBJ1-6,CASSFLDRGNSPLHF,TGTGCCAGCAGTTTCCTTGACAGGGGCAATTCACCCCTCCACTTT
TRBV5-1,many,NA,TRBJ2-1,CASSTTGPNNEQFF,TGCGCCAGCAGCACGACAGGACCTAACAATGAGCAGTTCTTC
TRBV4-2,many,TRBD1,TRBJ2-7,CASSQEGQGSPEQYF,TGTGCCAGCAGCCAAGAGGGACAGGGGTCCCCCGAGCAGTACTTC
TRBV6-4,many,NA,TRBJ2-5,CASSMGEGGAQYF,TGTGCCAGCAGCATGGGTGAAGGCGGGGCCCAGTACTTC
TRBV7-2,NA,TRBD1,TRBJ2-1,CASSTRTGHQFF,TGTGCCAGCAGCACAAGGACAGGTCATCAGTTCTTC
TRBV2,many,NA,TRBJ2-2,CASNVRQDTGELFF,TGTGCCAGCAACGTAAGACAAGACACCGGGGAGCTGTTTTTT
TRBV6-5,many,TRBD1,TRBJ2-3,CASWGQGLADTQYF,TGTGCCAGCTGGGGACAGGGCCTCGCAGATACGCAGTATTTT
TRBV12-3/TRBV12-4,many,NA,TRBJ1-4,CASSLGAQADEKLFF,TGTGCCAGCAGTTTGGGGGCCCAGGCGGATGAAAAACTGTTTTTT
TRBV6-5,NA,TRBD1,TRBJ1-6,CASSRTGNSPLHF,TGTGCCAGCAGTCGGACAGGGAATTCACCCCTCCACTTT
TRBV5-6,many,NA,TRBJ2-7,CASSLGGVAYEQYF,TGTGCCAGCAGCTTGGGGGGGGTCGCCTACGAGCAGTACTTC
TRBV29-1,medium-sized,NA,TRBJ2-5,CSVGEGGSETQYF,TGCAGCGTTGGGGAAGGGGGTTCAGAGACCCAGTACTTC
TRBV5-6,many,NA,TRBJ2-5,CASSSSGGMETQYF,TGTGCCAGCAGCTCCTCAGGCGGTATGGAGACCCAGTACTTC
TRBV7-2,many,TRBD1,TRBJ1-5,CASSLLYRGGQPQHF,TGTGCCAGCAGCTTATTATACAGGGGCGGTCAGCCCCAGCATTTT
TRBV4-1,NA,NA,TRBJ1-1,CASSQDVGFRAEAFF,TGCGCCAGCAGCCAAGATGTCGGGTTTCGGGCTGAAGCTTTCTTT
TRBV15,many,TRBD1,TRBJ1-5,CATSRDRGQGLNQPQHF,TGTGCCACCAGCAGAGATCGAGGACAGGGGCTCAATCAGCCCCAGCATTTT
TRBV6-2/TRBV6-3,many,TRBD1,TRBJ2-7,CASRNVPGQRPYEQYF,TGTGCCAGCAGAAATGTACCGGGACAGAGGCCCTACGAGCAGTACTTC
TRBV7-2,many,TRBD2,TRBJ2-5,CASSGTSGQGGETQYF,TGTGCCAGCAGCGGGACTAGTGGCCAGGGCGGGGAGACCCAGTACTTC
TRBV6-5,NA,NA,TRBJ1-1,CASSKATEGTEAFF,TGTGCCAGCAGTAAAGCCACAGAAGGGACTGAAGCTTTCTTT
TRBV4-2,many,NA,TRBJ2-7,CASSQASAYEQYF,TGTGCCAGCAGCCAAGCGTCCGCCTACGAGCAGTACTTC
TRBV20-1,many,TRBD1,TRBJ2-7,CSAHPGGQGIGEQYF,TGCAGTGCACACCCTGGGGGACAGGGGATTGGCGAGCAGTACTTC
TRBV18,NA,NA,TRBJ2-1,CASSNYNEQFF,TGTGCCAGCTCAAACTACAATGAGCAGTTCTTC
TRBV5-1,many,NA,TRBJ2-5,CASSLESGDYQETQYF,TGCGCCAGCAGCTTGGAGTCGGGGGACTACCAAGAGACCCAGTACTTC
TRBV28,many,TRBD1,TRBJ2-1,CASSPSARGTGFLNEQFF,TGTGCCAGCAGCCCCTCCGCCCGGGGGACAGGGTTTCTCAATGAGCAGTTCTTC
TRBV20-1,many,TRBD1,TRBJ2-7,CSADRDRASYEQYF,TGCAGTGCTGACCGGGACAGGGCCTCCTACGAGCAGTACTTC
TRBV9,many,TRBD2,TRBJ2-7,CASSRTGLADSGEQYF,TGTGCCAGCAGCAGAACGGGACTAGCGGATTCAGGGGAGCAGTACTTC
TRBV7-9,many,TRBD1,TRBJ1-6,CASSQSGGTGASLHF,TGTGCCAGCAGCCAATCGGGGGGGACAGGGGCTTCCCTCCACTTT
TRBV5-1,NA,NA,TRBJ2-7,CASSLLPGRYYEQYF,TGCGCCAGCAGCTTGCTCCCAGGGAGATACTACGAGCAGTACTTC
TRBV14,many,TRBD1,TRBJ2-1,CASSQGEGGQLTYNEQFF,TGTGCCAGCAGCCAAGGGGAAGGGGGACAGTTAACCTACAATGAGCAGTTCTTC